This T cell receptor beta chain was recorded in a study of CD8 T cells in Susac syndrome. The multiple sclerosis controls were treatment-naive patients with relapsing-remitting disease that was stable or active. In contrast to the negatively isolated CD8+ and CD4+ T cells, TEMRA cells were FACS-enriched. The CDR3 runs to 15 residues. Germline CDR1 reads LNHNV; CDR2 reads YYDKDF (reference sequence). Trimming cost V 0 bases and J 3 bases, with 12 bases left between them. Random hexamers were used to reverse transcribe the RNA input (roughly 0.5 to 1 ug). TCR beta CDR3 was amplified by immunoSEQ covering 54 Vbeta and 13 Jbeta. TCRdb fed the immunoSEQ multiplex PCR reads into MiXCR, producing one record per CDR3 protein. The table shows more than 65,000 distinct CDR3 sequences, with over 85% occurring only once. In this sample, this clonotype turned up once.

This TCR was sampled from a human donor with multiple sclerosis. The chain recombines TRBV15 with TRBJ2-7; possibly TRBD1 for D (6 bases). The sequencing input was CD8+ T cells from PBMCs. The CDR3 DNA reads as TGTGCCACCAGCAGAGATCTGGACAGTGGCTACGAGCAGTACTTC. Translated: CATSRDLDSGYEQYF.